This TCR beta chain was recorded in a study of blood T cell repertoires in COVID-19. Across the study: Nucleic acid was either cDNA or gDNA, and it came from T cells, B-cell-depleted T cells, or PBMCs.

Some clones are missing from TCRdb's copy, which holds only in-frame ones; the method was immunoSEQ multiplex PCR. Of over 400,000 clones in the sample, approximately 86% were seen once. Two negative PCRs, clearance, or symptom resolution were required of recovered Cohort 3 donors. V gave up 4 bases and J gave up 6 bases; unmatched junction bases: 13. The CDR3 has 15 amino acids. From germline, CDR1 is SGHRS and CDR2 YFSETQ. This TCR was recovered from a woman aged 60-70 years who had recovered from COVID-19. Sequencing used PBMCs or T cells enriched from blood (not recorded which). The genes are TRBV5-1 and TRBJ2-7, with TRBD1 matching over 7 bases. The CDR3 DNA sequence: TGCGCCAGCAGCCATATCCATGGACAGGAGAGCGAGCAGTACTTC. This encodes CASSHIHGQESEQYF.